This T cell receptor beta chain came from a study of vaccination effects on CD4 cells after COVID-19. Study-wide background: Samples collected post-vaccine were obtained a median of 72 days after the second dose. Study-wide results and limits: In the late period after vaccination, infection- and vaccine-induced clones contracted markedly.

Concerning this clone: Its antigen is as yet unknown.

In the ViraFEST assay, antigen-specific CD4+ clonotypes were identified by expansion after peptide-pool stimulation. A roughly 10-day culture period preceded the isolation of CD4+ T cells. Everyone in the study got two shots of either the BNT162b2 or mRNA-1273 vaccine. All vaccine recipients tested negative for nucleocapsid antibodies and had never contracted SARS-CoV-2 infection. Sequencing was performed with immunoSEQ multiplex PCR; in TCRdb, only in-frame clones are kept and a portion is missing. The sample has 20,000 to 30,000 clones, roughly 80% seen once. Per germline, CDR1 LNHNV and CDR2 YYDKDF (reference sequence). V shed 0 bases and J 3 bases; nucleotides not matched to a gene: 12. The CDR3 spans 19 residues.

Sample: CD4+ T cells from PBMCs cultured with HCoV-NL63 spike peptides, taken after COVID-19 vaccination. This chain connects TRBV15 to TRBJ2-7, with 12 bases lining up with TRBD2. The receptor's source is a human donor who received a COVID-19 vaccine. DNA of the CDR3: TGTGCCACCAGCAGAGATAGAAGCCTTACTAGCGGGAGGATCTACGAGCAGTACTTC. Translated, it gives CATSRDRSLTSGRIYEQYF.